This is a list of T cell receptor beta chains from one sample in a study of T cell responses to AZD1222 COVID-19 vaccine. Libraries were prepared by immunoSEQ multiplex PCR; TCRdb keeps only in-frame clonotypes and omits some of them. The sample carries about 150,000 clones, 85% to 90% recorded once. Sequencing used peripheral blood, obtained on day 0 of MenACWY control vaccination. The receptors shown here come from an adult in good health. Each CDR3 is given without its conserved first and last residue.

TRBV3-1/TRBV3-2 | ASSRPRKFEGGYGYT
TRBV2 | ASSELEAF
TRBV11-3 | ASSPFEATWGTGELF
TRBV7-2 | ASSLALTSGSGAQY
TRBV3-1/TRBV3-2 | ASSQGNRVPEAF
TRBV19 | ASSIGQGTGYEQY
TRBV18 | ASSLGLAGPPREQF
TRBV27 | ASSPGLGANVLT
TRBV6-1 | ASSEMDGRVQPQH
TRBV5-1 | ASSWGTSDETQY